These 21 T cell receptor beta chains came from one sample sequenced in a study of CD8+ T cells in alopecia areata (dated by TCRdb to the late 2010s). Receptor amplification or capture employed the immunoSEQ multiplex PCR assay. For TCR sequencing, RNA was extracted from every sample and reverse transcribed into cDNA to serve as template. TCRdb took over this immuneACCESS table, retaining in-frame rearrangements with V and J assigned. Such tables are incomplete; in checked studies, under half of the missing clones stem from an unresolved V gene, and the remainder is unexplained. Recorded for this sample are approximately 140,000 clones; 82% of them occurred a single time. Jointly, the top ten make up 20% to 30% of the sample. The time point tag for this specimen amounts to: around 4 weeks on oral tofacitinib. In light of the paper, this sample's treatment or condition label describes: oral pan-JAK inhibitor, 5-10 mg twice daily.

Sequenced material: CD8+ T cells sorted from blood, taken at week 4, from a patient treated with tofacitinib. All receptors derive from a human donor with alopecia areata.

The rearrangement joins TRBV5-6 to TRBJ1-1; D is uncertain. The germline V and J ends were trimmed by 5 bases and 6 bases, with 14 bases remaining between them. CDR1 is SGHDT and CDR2 is YYEEEE in the germline V gene. The CDR3 extends over 13 amino acids. The CDR3 sequence is CASSINGAPEAFF. CDR3 nucleotides: TGTGCCAGCAGTATAAACGGTGCGCCTGAAGCTTTCTTT.

The chain's CDR3 is CASSLGSGGHNEQFF. In DNA, the CDR3 is TGCGCCAGCAGCTTGGGTAGCGGGGGCCACAATGAGCAGTTCTTC. The V call is TRBV5-1, the J call TRBJ2-1; TRBD2 matches at 9 bases. The CDR3 contains 15 residues. V shed 0 bases, J shed 5 bases, and the junction held 3 bases outside the gene matches. Per the germline V gene, CDR1 is SGHRS and CDR2 is YFSETQ.

This clone was seen a handful of times. This chain links TRBV29-1 with TRBJ2-7; no definite D call. V lost 2 bases and J 4 bases, leaving 18 bases between the germline ends. CDR1 is SQVTM and CDR2 is ANQGSEA in the germline V gene. The CDR3 is made up of 15 amino acids. The chain's CDR3 is CSVESWSETSYEQYF. The CDR3 nucleotides read TGCAGCGTTGAATCGTGGTCAGAGACCAGTTACGAGCAGTACTTC.

The chain links TRBV4-1 to TRBJ2-4; 7 bases agree with TRBD1. This CDR3 comprises 14 residues. The V gene end was trimmed by 1 base and the J gene end by 3 bases; junction bases not matched to a gene: 0. Germline V gene lookup returns CDR1 MGHRA and CDR2 YSYEKL. The CDR3 loop is CASSQGTGKNIQYF. The CDR3 nucleotides are TGCGCCAGCAGCCAAGGGACAGGCAAAAACATTCAGTACTTC.

V and J are TRBV27 and TRBJ2-1; no clear D gene. Trimming stripped 6 bases from V and 7 bases from J, with 19 bases between. From germline, CDR1 is MNHEY and CDR2 SMNVEV (reference sequence). The CDR3 has 15 amino acids. Here the CDR3 reads CASSPRRMSGNEQFF. The CDR3 DNA is TGTGCCAGCAGCCCGCGTCGGATGTCGGGTAATGAGCAGTTCTTC.

V gene TRBV12-5 combines with J gene TRBJ1-2; 7 nucleotides match TRBD1. The V gene end was trimmed by 4 bases and the J gene end by 6 bases; junction bases not matched to a gene: 8. The CDR3 has 14 residues. Per the germline V gene, CDR1 is LGHNT and CDR2 is FRNRAP. The CDR3 bases are TGTGCTAGTGGTTCCACAGACAGGGCCCATGGCTACACCTTC. It specifies CASGSTDRAHGYTF.

This chain connects TRBV6-5 to TRBJ2-5, with 8 bases lining up with TRBD2. The J segment lost 7 bases and the V segment lost 8 bases, leaving 15 bases of the junction unmatched. The germline CDR1 and CDR2 sequences are MNHEY and SVGAGI. This CDR3 is 15 amino acids long. The CDR3 reads CASSSTAGGLGTQYF. The CDR3 DNA sequence: TGTGCCAGCTCCTCTACGGCGGGAGGATTAGGGACCCAGTACTTC.

The rearrangement joins TRBV4-1 to TRBJ1-6; tentative D call: TRBD1 (5 bases). Trimming removed 2 bases from V and 10 bases from J, with 12 bases in between. The germline V gene encodes CDR1 MGHRA and CDR2 YSYEKL. The CDR3 is 14 residues long. The CDR3 loop is CASSQRGIQSPLHF. In nucleotides, the CDR3 is TGCGCCAGCAGCCAACGGGGGATTCAATCACCCCTCCACTTT.

The gene calls are TRBV19 and TRBJ1-1, with TRBD1 as a possible D gene (5 bases). In germline, CDR1 is LNHDA, CDR2 SQIVND (reference sequence). The CDR3 is made up of 13 amino acids. Deletions cut 3 bases from V and 11 bases from J, with 16 bases between. The CDR3 loop reads CASSIFKGRGAFF. The CDR3 nucleotides read TGTGCCAGTAGTATTTTCAAGGGGAGAGGGGCTTTCTTT.

The chain links TRBV4-1 to TRBJ2-2; 8 bases map to TRBD2. CDR3 length equals 16 residues. The germline gives CDR1 MGHRA, CDR2 YSYEKL. V was pared by 0 bases and J by 6 bases, with 6 bases of the junction left unmatched. CDR3 in amino acids: CASSQERTSMSGELFF. The CDR3, as DNA: TGCGCCAGCAGCCAAGAAAGGACTAGCATGTCCGGGGAGCTGTTTTTT.

The V and J genes are TRBV29-1 and TRBJ2-7, with TRBD1 matching over 8 bases. The CDR3 extends over 15 amino acids. Germline lookup yields CDR1 SQVTM and CDR2 ANQGSEA. V dropped 0 bases and J dropped 4; count of bases not matched to a gene: 8. The DNA of the CDR3 is TGCAGCGTTGAAGAAGTCCGACAGGGGTGGTACGAGCAGTACTTC. It yields the protein CSVEEVRQGWYEQYF.

V and J are TRBV27 and TRBJ2-1, with D possibly TRBD2 on 5 matching bases. Germline V lookup: CDR1 MNHEY, CDR2 SMNVEV (reference sequence). This CDR3 has 11 amino acids. The V and J ends lost 3 bases and 8 bases respectively, with 5 bases between them. The CDR3 DNA sequence: TGTGCCAGCAGTTTTAGCGATGAGCAGTTCTTC. Encoded protein: CASSFSDEQFF.

V usage is TRBV28 and J usage is TRBJ2-3, with D perhaps assigned TRBD1 or TRBD2 (7 bases each). V dropped 2 bases and J dropped 4 bases, with 16 bases sitting between them. CDR1 is MDHEN and CDR2 is SYDVKM in the germline V gene. This CDR3 has 16 amino acids. This CDR3 is CASSLVPGGRADTQYF. Written as DNA, the CDR3 is TGTGCCAGCAGTTTAGTCCCAGGGGGGAGGGCAGATACGCAGTATTTT.

The genes are TRBV5-1 and TRBJ1-5; no firm D call. Germline loops: CDR1 SGHRS, CDR2 YFSETQ. There are 14 residues in the CDR3. Trimming stripped 5 bases from V and 3 bases from J, with 12 bases between. The CDR3 bases are TGCGCCAGCAGAGAAGACGGATACAATCAGCCCCAGCATTTT. Protein: CASREDGYNQPQHF.

J is TRBJ1-3 and V is TRBV23-1; no firm D call. TRBV23-1 has ORF status, its function being uncertain. With 0 bases removed from V and 0 bases from J, the gap between germline ends came to 9 bases. The CDR3 spans 16 residues. The CDR3 spells CASSQSAGSSGNTIYF. DNA for the CDR3: TGCGCCAGCAGTCAATCGGCGGGCTCCTCTGGAAACACCATATATTTT.

The J gene is TRBJ2-7, the V gene TRBV6-6; no clear D. Germline V gene data show CDR1 as MNHNY and CDR2 as SVGAGI (reference sequence). V lost 6 bases, J lost 1 base, and 13 bases lay in between. CDR3 length: 14 amino acids. This CDR3 reads CASSKRTSSYEQYF. The CDR3 nucleotides are TGTGCCAGCAGCAAGCGCACCTCATCCTACGAGCAGTACTTC.

Only a few counts were recorded for this clone. Additional DNA sequences in this sample encode the identical CDR3. V gene TRBV7-9 combines with J gene TRBJ2-1, with 12 bases matching TRBD2. CDR1 is SEHNR and CDR2 is FQNEAQ in the germline V gene (reference sequence). This CDR3 comprises 15 residues. V lost 4 bases and J lost 2; bases outside the gene matches: 0. The DNA of the CDR3 is TGTGCCAGCAGCTCTAGCGGGGGGGCCTACAATGAGCAGTTCTTC. This sequence encodes CASSSSGGAYNEQFF.

The V call is TRBV6-1, the J call TRBJ1-2; TRBD1 is a possible D gene (5 bases). V shed 7 bases and J shed 0 bases, with 15 bases lying between them. The CDR3 loop spans 15 amino acids. Germline assignment: CDR1 MNHNS and CDR2 SASEGT. In DNA, the CDR3 is TGTGCCAGCACCGAGTTCGACAGAGCTAACTATGGCTACACCTTC. Its translation is CASTEFDRANYGYTF.

V gene TRBV15 combines with J gene TRBJ2-6; the D is unclear. Germline CDR1 LNHNV, CDR2 YYDKDF (reference sequence). The CDR3 extends over 15 amino acids. Trimming left V 1 base short and J 0 bases short, with 4 bases between. The CDR3 spells CATSRVSSGANVLTF. The CDR3 nucleotides are TGTGCCACCAGCAGAGTCAGCTCTGGGGCCAACGTCCTGACTTTC.

This sequence joins TRBV19 and TRBJ1-5, with D possibly matching TRBD1 (6 bases). Germline V gene data show CDR1 as LNHDA and CDR2 as SQIVND (reference sequence). The CDR3 has 15 residues. The ends were cut back, 3 bases at V and 5 bases at J, with 14 bases in the middle. In DNA form, the CDR3 reads TGTGCCAGTAGTATTACGGACAGCCTTCATCAGCCCCAGCATTTT. This translates into CASSITDSLHQPQHF.

J is TRBJ2-1 and V is TRBV27; 12 bases map to TRBD2. The CDR3 contains 18 residues. The germline V gene encodes CDR1 MNHEY and CDR2 SMNVEV (reference sequence). The J segment lost 9 bases and the V segment lost 2 bases, leaving 14 bases of the junction unmatched. CDR3 in amino acids: CASSLLPSGGALVGEQFF. The CDR3 nucleotides read TGTGCCAGCAGTTTACTGCCTAGCGGGGGGGCCCTGGTAGGTGAGCAGTTCTTC.